This T cell receptor beta chain was profiled in a study of persistence of HIV-infected CD4 T cells. Looking at the study overall: The sample holds CD4+ T cells responsive to CMV or HIV-1 Gag. General study points: Antigen-responding cells were enriched for degenerate expanded CDR3beta sequences.

Cells were stimulated with CMV-infected fibroblast lysates at 10 ug/mL. CD40L-negative CD69-negative CD45RO-high memory CD4+ T cells were sorted as populations depleted of antigen-responding cells. These HIV-1-infected adults initiated suppressive ART in chronic infection. Before stimulation, PBMCs underwent CD8+ T cell depletion. The libraries were made with immunoSEQ version 4 in survey mode. Sequencing was performed with immunoSEQ multiplex PCR; in TCRdb, only in-frame clones are kept and a portion is missing. The sample lists 25,000 to 35,000 clones; roughly 82% were seen once. V was cut by 2 bases and J by 6 bases, with 7 bases left in between. Germline CDR1 MNHEY, CDR2 SVGAGI. The length of the CDR3 is 12 residues. With regard to this clone: Its antigen is currently unknown.

This rearrangement joins TRBV6-5 to TRBJ1-2; D might be TRBD1 (5 bases). The sequence derives from an adult man with HIV who was CMV-seropositive. The source material was CD4+ T cells sorted from PBMCs after approximately 20-hour stimulation, sampled from a patient who received antiretroviral therapy. CDR3 sequence: CASSYDSNGYTF. CDR3 bases: TGTGCCAGCAGTTACGACAGCAATGGCTACACCTTC.